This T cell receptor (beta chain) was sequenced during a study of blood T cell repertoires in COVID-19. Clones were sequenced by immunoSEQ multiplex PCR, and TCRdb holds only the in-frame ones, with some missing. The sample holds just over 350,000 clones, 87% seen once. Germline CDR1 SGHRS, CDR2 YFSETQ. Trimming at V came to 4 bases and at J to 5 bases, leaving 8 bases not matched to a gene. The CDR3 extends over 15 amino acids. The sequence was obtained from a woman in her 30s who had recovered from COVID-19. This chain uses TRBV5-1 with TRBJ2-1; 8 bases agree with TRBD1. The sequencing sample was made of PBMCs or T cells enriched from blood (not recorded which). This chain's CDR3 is CASSPRPDRDNEQFF. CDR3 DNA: TGCGCCAGCAGCCCCAGGCCGGACAGGGACAATGAGCAGTTCTTC.